The entry that follows covers one T cell receptor beta chain sequence. The sample originates from a study of blood T cell repertoires in COVID-19. Looked up from germline, CDR1 is SGHTA and CDR2 is FQGNSA. With V trimmed by 0 bases and J by 7 bases, 12 bases remained unmatched. The CDR3 totals 17 residues. This table comes from immunoSEQ multiplex PCR, and its TCRdb copy is limited to in-frame clones, with some not included. The table shows fewer than 75,000 clones, with about four fifths occurring only once. The sequence was obtained from a woman aged 60-75 years with acute or convalescent COVID-19. The sample taken for sequencing was peripheral blood. The chain has TRBV7-2 and TRBJ1-5; 7 bases match TRBD1. The CDR3 DNA follows: TGTGCCAGCAGCTTAGCCGTAACAGGGGCAAGGGGCCAGCCCCAGCATTTT. Translating gives CASSLAVTGARGQPQHF.